These 3 T cell receptor beta chains originate from one sample sequenced in a study of T cells in women clearing cervical HPV infection. Sequencing was performed with immunoSEQ multiplex PCR; in TCRdb, only in-frame clones are kept and a portion is missing. This sample's table has approximately 25,000 clones. Sequenced input: blood buffy coat. The receptors here all came from a woman aged 18 to 75 with a cervical HPV16 infection that either progressed to CIN3+ or cleared (not recorded which).

Notes on this clone: With the read ending 3 residues before the CDR3 end, the germline J gene is used to fill in that end. The gene calls are TRBV19 and TRBJ2-3, with D perhaps TRBD2 (6 bases). In germline, CDR1 is LNHDA, CDR2 SQIVND (reference sequence). V lost 7 bases to trimming and J lost 2 bases, with 16 bases between them. The CDR3 runs 15 residues. The sequenced part of the CDR3 DNA is TGTGCCAGTAATCCTAGGGCGGGGACCACAGATACG. Translating it yields CASNPRAGTTDT. The full-length CDR3 reads as CASNPRAGTTDTQYF.

Concerning this clone: The sequenced fragment ends 3 residues before the CDR3 boundary, so the rest is inferred from the germline J gene. The chain has TRBV20-1 and TRBJ1-1; TRBD1 matches at 7 bases. V shed 6 bases and J 1 base; nucleotides not matched to a gene: 5. The CDR3 extends over 13 amino acids. Per the germline V gene, CDR1 is DFQATT and CDR2 is SNEGSKA (reference sequence). CDR3 sequence reads: CSAGGQPNTEAFF. Partial CDR3 DNA: TGCAGTGCGGGGGGACAGCCGAACACTGAA.

Judged by frequency, this clone is medium-sized. Read data end 3 residues before the CDR3 end; the end is taken from the germline J gene. This rearrangement joins TRBV18 to TRBJ2-6; the D gene is possibly TRBD1 (6 bases). This CDR3 region has 15 residues. The V gene lost 1 base and the J gene lost 2 bases, with 6 bases spanning the gap. CDR1 KGHSH and CDR2 LQKENI come from the germline V gene. CDR3 DNA (partial): TGTGCCAGCTCACCACAGGGGGCTGGGGCCAACGTC. Its translation is CASSPQGAGANV. The whole CDR3 sequence reads CASSPQGAGANVLTF.